The following is a T cell receptor (beta chain) sequence with its context. CDR3-region Arm-PCR and iRepertoire HTBI primers produced the TCR beta libraries. TCRdb reprocessed the multiplex PCR reads via MiXCR and lists one record per CDR3 protein. In the table there are 400,000 to 450,000 distinct CDR3 sequences, about 17% of which are singletons. Germline assignment: CDR1 LNHNV and CDR2 YYDKDF (reference sequence). Trimming removed 3 bases at V and 6 bases at J, with 8 bases between. The CDR3 spans 12 residues. The data are from a study of regulatory T cells in long-lasting Graves disease. Time point: newly diagnosed GD, antithyroid drugs for less than 3 months. RNA from PBMCs was the source of the TCR library. The sample was also reused in another study, on T cells in Graves' hyperthyroidism and ophthalmopathy.

The chain carries TRBV15 and TRBJ1-2; a weak D match, TRBD1 (6 bases). The input for sequencing was peripheral blood mononuclear cells (PBMCs), taken at new diagnosis, from a patient treated with antithyroid drugs. This TCR was recovered from a woman aged 25 to 39 with Graves disease. CDR3 sequence reads: CATSSSGDGYTF. The CDR3 DNA sequence: TGTGCCACCAGCAGCTCAGGGGATGGCTACACCTTC.